This T cell receptor beta chain is drawn from a study of OX40 agonist ivuxolimab in advanced cancers. Clones were read by immunoSEQ multiplex PCR, and TCRdb kept only the in-frame ones, dropping some. This sample has around 26,000 clones, with roughly 82% found just once. V was trimmed by 6 bases and J by 5 bases, leaving 8 bases between them. Germline CDR1 and CDR2: MNHEY and SMNVEV (reference sequence). The CDR3 consists of 12 residues. J is TRBJ2-1 and V is TRBV27; D uncertain. Sequencing was performed on CD4+ or CD8+ T cells sorted from blood, taken in a trial of the OX40 agonist ivuxolimab. This TCR derives from an adult with an advanced solid tumor such as melanoma, head and neck, liver or kidney cancer. The CDR3 sequence: CASSHNNNEQFF. CDR3 DNA: TGTGCCAGCAGCCATAATAACAATGAGCAGTTCTTC.